Listed below are T cell receptor beta chains from one sample, sequenced in a study of control samples from healthy donors and cancer patients. Sequenced by immunoSEQ multiplex PCR; TCRdb stores in-frame clones only, minus some. The table has fewer than 25,000 clones, roughly 83% seen once; the top ten hold approximately 30%. The material sequenced was PBMCs. These receptor sequences come from a man aged 60-69 years with head and neck cancer. Each CDR3 is given with its conserved first and last residue. D genes are given only for firm matches. A row's size may be missing; if present it is once, few, many or a size class.

clone size	V gene	CDR3 length	D gene	J gene	CDR3 DNA	CDR3 protein
NA	TRBV10-3	14	NA	TRBJ1-4	TGTGCCACCGGTTTAGGACGGAAGAATGAAAAACTGTTTTTT	CATGLGRKNEKLFF
NA	TRBV20-1	11	NA	TRBJ2-7	TGCAGTGCTAGAGCACGGGGGGAGCAGTACTTC	CSARARGEQYF
NA	TRBV27	14	NA	TRBJ2-7	TGTGCCAGCAAGGTGTCTAGCTCCACCTACGAGCAGTACTTC	CASKVSSSTYEQYF
large	TRBV30	15	NA	TRBJ1-3	TGTGCCTGGAGTGTGGGATGGGGCAATGGAAACACCATATATTTT	CAWSVGWGNGNTIYF
NA	TRBV2	14	TRBD1	TRBJ1-5	TGTGCCAGCAGGGGGACAGGAAAGGGTCAGCCCCAGCATTTT	CASRGTGKGQPQHF
NA	TRBV19	13	TRBD2	TRBJ2-1	TGTGCCAGTAGTAGCGGGGGGTACAATGAGCAGTTCTTC	CASSSGGYNEQFF
once	TRBV3-1/TRBV3-2	13	NA	TRBJ1-4	TGTGCCAGCAGCCTCCGGGACTTAGAAAAACTGTTTTTT	CASSLRDLEKLFF
NA	TRBV6-5	15	TRBD2	TRBJ2-7	TGTGCCAGCACCCGACTAGCGGGAGTTCCCTACGAGCAGTACTTC	CASTRLAGVPYEQYF
few	TRBV2	17	TRBD2	TRBJ2-1	TGTGCCAGCAGTGTGGAGGGCGGGAGGAGCTCCTACAATGAGCAGTTCTTC	CASSVEGGRSSYNEQFF
NA	TRBV7-7	17	NA	TRBJ2-5	TGTGCTAGCAGCTTAGCGACCCTTCTTGGGCGCCAAGAGACCCAGTACTTC	CASSLATLLGRQETQYF
NA	TRBV6-2/TRBV6-3	14	TRBD1	TRBJ1-1	TGTGCCAGCAGTTACGACAGGGAGAGGACTGAAGCTTTCTTT	CASSYDRERTEAFF